A selection of T cell receptor beta chains follows, all from one sample in a study of blood T cells in healthy people across ages. A single record per CDR3 protein comes from TCRdb applying MiXCR to the 5' RACE reads. The repertoire consists of 650,000 to 1,000,000 distinct CDR3 sequences, with roughly 34% occurring once and the leading ten covering roughly 13%. The specimen sequenced was blood. The source is a man younger than 35 in good health. CDR3s include the opening cysteine and the closing phenylalanine or tryptophan. Each record gives: D gene, V gene, clone size, J gene, CDR3 protein, CDR3 DNA. A D gene is named only where the DNA matches it firmly. Expanded clones get a size class; other rows say once, few or many, or leave the size out.

>NA|TRBV4-3|few|TRBJ2-1
CASSQESGGFSYNEQFF
TGCGCCAGCAGCCAAGAGTCGGGGGGCTTCTCCTACAATGAGCAGTTCTTC
>TRBD2|TRBV7-2|NA|TRBJ2-1
CASSAYLAGGLEQFF
TGTGCCAGCAGCGCCTACCTAGCGGGGGGCCTTGAGCAGTTCTTC
>TRBD2|TRBV4-1|NA|TRBJ2-5
CASSQDPATSGGAETQYF
TGCGCCAGCAGCCAAGATCCCGCGACTAGCGGGGGGGCAGAGACCCAGTACTTC
>NA|TRBV20-1|NA|TRBJ2-3
CSARDPLAGTDTQYF
TGCAGTGCTAGAGACCCGCTAGCTGGCACAGATACGCAGTATTTT
>NA|TRBV9|NA|TRBJ2-5
CASSSRVWETQYF
TGTGCCAGCAGTTCCAGGGTCTGGGAGACCCAGTACTTC
>NA|TRBV7-9|many|TRBJ2-4
CASRLGRLAKNIQYF
TGTGCCAGCAGACTTGGGAGGCTAGCCAAAAACATTCAGTACTTC
>NA|TRBV11-2|many|TRBJ2-3
CASSLAYGSGTDTQYF
TGTGCCAGCAGCTTAGCGTATGGCTCAGGAACAGATACGCAGTATTTT
>NA|TRBV29-1|NA|TRBJ2-3
CSVTSGSTSTDTQYF
TGCAGCGTTACTTCGGGCTCCACTAGCACAGATACGCAGTATTTT
>NA|TRBV3-1|few|TRBJ2-5
CASRFRTAIQETQYF
TGTGCCAGCAGATTTAGGACGGCGATCCAAGAGACCCAGTACTTC
>NA|TRBV20-1|NA|TRBJ1-6
CSARTGRDNSPLHF
TGCAGTGCTAGGACGGGGAGAGATAATTCACCCCTCCACTTT
>TRBD1|TRBV20-1|NA|TRBJ1-5
CSARVGRGQQPQHF
TGCAGTGCTCGGGTGGGCAGGGGGCAACAGCCCCAGCATTTT
>NA|TRBV14|NA|TRBJ2-3
CASSQEYGTDTQYF
TGTGCCAGCAGCCAAGAGTATGGCACAGATACGCAGTATTTT
>TRBD2|TRBV5-1|many|TRBJ2-1
CASASGGYPNNEQFF
TGCGCCAGCGCTAGCGGGGGTTACCCTAACAATGAGCAGTTCTTC
>NA|TRBV9|NA|TRBJ1-3
CASSEGVHSLGNTIYF
TGTGCCAGCAGCGAGGGGGTACACAGTCTAGGAAACACCATATATTTT
>TRBD1|TRBV13|NA|TRBJ2-4
CASSPFQGVAKNSQYF
TGTGCCAGCAGCCCCTTCCAGGGGGTTGCCAAAAACAGTCAGTACTTC
>NA|TRBV12-5|NA|TRBJ2-5
CASAAPAMDGETQYF
TGTGCTAGTGCCGCCCCCGCTATGGACGGAGAGACCCAGTACTTC
>NA|TRBV20-1|NA|TRBJ2-6
CSASAHRPGANVLTF
TGCAGTGCTAGCGCCCACAGGCCTGGGGCCAACGTCCTGACTTTC
>TRBD1|TRBV7-2|few|TRBJ1-2
CASSFQGQDGYTF
TGTGCCAGCAGCTTCCAAGGACAGGATGGCTACACCTTC
>NA|TRBV7-9|few|TRBJ1-1
CASSPGRPGWEHTEAFF
TGTGCCAGCAGCCCCGGGCGTCCAGGATGGGAACACACTGAAGCTTTCTTT
>NA|TRBV28|NA|TRBJ2-3
CATTYTDTQYF
TGTGCCACCACCTACACAGATACGCAGTATTTT
>TRBD2|TRBV7-9|many|TRBJ2-1
CASSLMGLGVYNEQFF
TGTGCCAGCAGCTTAATGGGACTAGGGGTTTACAATGAGCAGTTCTTC
>NA|TRBV5-1|NA|TRBJ2-3
CANGRISGDTQYF
TGCGCCAACGGCCGAATCTCAGGGGATACGCAGTATTTT
>NA|TRBV21-1|NA|TRBJ2-1
CASSPNPVLNEQFF
TGTGCCAGCAGCCCCAACCCCGTGCTCAATGAGCAGTTCTTC
>NA|TRBV9|NA|TRBJ2-2
CASSVTRLHTGELFF
TGTGCCAGCAGCGTCACGCGACTACACACCGGGGAGCTGTTTTTT
>NA|TRBV7-2|NA|TRBJ1-3
CASSFLQFGDTIYF
TGTGCCAGCAGCTTCCTACAGTTTGGAGACACCATATATTTT
>NA|TRBV18|NA|TRBJ2-5
CASSPSNYGQYF
TGTGCCAGCTCACCAAGCAACTACGGGCAGTACTTC
>NA|TRBV11-2|NA|TRBJ1-6
CASSPGSANSPLHF
TGTGCCAGCAGCCCCGGAAGCGCGAATTCACCCCTCCACTTT
>TRBD1|TRBV20-1|NA|TRBJ1-5
CSARDGQGTPEDQPQHF
TGCAGTGCTAGAGACGGACAGGGAACACCGGAGGATCAGCCCCAGCATTTT
>NA|TRBV29-1|NA|TRBJ2-7
CSVEGSGPNSYEQYF
TGCAGCGTTGAAGGAAGCGGGCCGAACTCCTACGAGCAGTACTTC
>NA|TRBV29-1|NA|TRBJ2-4
CSVEEGASIQYF
TGCAGCGTTGAAGAGGGAGCTAGCATTCAGTACTTC
>NA|TRBV28|NA|TRBJ2-5
CASTPWSGQETQYF
TGTGCCAGCACCCCCTGGAGCGGTCAAGAGACCCAGTACTTC
>NA|TRBV7-3|NA|TRBJ2-1
CASSPHYEQFF
TGTGCCAGCAGCCCCCATTACGAGCAGTTCTTC
>TRBD2|TRBV6-5|once|TRBJ2-7
CASSSGLAGGPTNNEQYF
TGTGCCAGCAGTTCGGGACTAGCGGGGGGCCCTACTAACAATGAGCAGTACTTC
>TRBD2|TRBV24-1|NA|TRBJ2-7
CATPGLAGVLSYEQYF
TGTGCCACCCCGGGACTAGCGGGGGTTCTCTCCTACGAGCAGTACTTC
>NA|TRBV7-9|NA|TRBJ2-2
CASSLTRAGELFF
TGTGCCAGCAGCTTGACTAGGGCCGGGGAGCTGTTTTTT
>TRBD1|TRBV28|few|TRBJ2-3
CASSQPGQGTDTQYF
TGTGCCAGCAGCCAACCGGGACAGGGCACAGATACGCAGTATTTT
>TRBD1|TRBV6-2/TRBV6-3|few|TRBJ2-5
CASSPQGLWGETQYF
TGTGCCAGCAGTCCACAGGGGCTATGGGGAGAGACCCAGTACTTC
>TRBD1|TRBV11-2|NA|TRBJ2-7
CASSLRPGTGSYEQYF
TGTGCCAGCAGCTTACGGCCCGGGACAGGCTCCTACGAGCAGTACTTC
>NA|TRBV12-3/TRBV12-4|NA|TRBJ1-3
CASSLGGEPGNTIYF
TGTGCCAGCAGTTTAGGAGGGGAGCCTGGAAACACCATATATTTT
>NA|TRBV4-3|NA|TRBJ1-1
CASSQDWGGRPHAEAFF
TGCGCCAGCAGCCAAGATTGGGGGGGCAGGCCCCACGCTGAAGCTTTCTTT
>NA|TRBV2|NA|TRBJ2-1
CASLGQNEQFF
TGTGCCAGCCTGGGGCAGAATGAGCAGTTCTTC
>TRBD1|TRBV25-1|many|TRBJ2-3
CASSGGQGSSQYF
TGTGCCAGCAGTGGGGGACAGGGAAGCTCGCAGTATTTT